This TCR beta chain was recorded in a study of blood T cell repertoires in COVID-19 (dated by TCRdb to 2020 to 2022). About the study as a whole: Collaborator samples came from the United States, Italy and Spain and covered acute and convalescent phases of COVID-19. Nearly every sample came with metadata listing a de-identified subject ID, COVID-19 status, age in years and sex. The dataset comprised deeply sampled blood TCRbeta repertoires from subjects exposed to, actively infected with, or recovered from COVID-19. Samples came from the ongoing ImmuneRACE study (first 160 participants) plus 1,254 subjects from 6 global collaborators. The prospective study material was composed of cDNA or gDNA derived from T cells, B-cell-depleted T cells, or PBMCs. Where available, HLA class I and class II types were taken from metadata supplied by the sample provider and were not determined by assay-based typing. The repertoires were released in a freely available public database meant as a resource for research on the immune response to SARS-CoV-2. Results the study describes overall, beyond this receptor: Clinical and demographic metadata were provided uncurated, with the amount varying by source and participant.

Of note for this clone: The specificity of this receptor is unknown. Base qualities are not at hand, and no much larger clone is one base apart.

The collaborating institutions used their own protocols to collect whole blood in K2EDTA tubes. For TCRbeta analysis, collaborators shipped samples as frozen whole blood, isolated PBMCs, or DNA extracted from either of those sample types. The immunoSEQ Assay, a bias-controlled multiplex PCR, was used to amplify TCRbeta CDR3 regions from genomic DNA. On the authors' methods: Nucleated cell counts per sample were estimated from amplification of reference gene primers within the assay. To quantify the absolute abundance of each unique TCRbeta CDR3 rearrangement, sequence reads were collapsed and filtered. Productive Simpson clonality was computed per sample as the square root of Simpson's diversity index over productive rearrangements. TCRdb stores this immuneACCESS table with in-frame sequences only. Part of the clones is absent; in the studies checked, under half of the shortfall reflects unresolved V genes, and no reason is known for the rest. Clone size and V and J calls were adopted from that table, with D and trimming inferred from the DNA. In all, the sample holds about 9,000 clones, and 80% to 85% of those were seen once. The ten largest clones capture about 9.4% of the sample.

Sequenced sample: peripheral blood. The sequence was obtained from a human donor in a cohort sampled during active COVID-19.

The CDR3 reads as follows: CASSSLTDSRRDYTF. The base sequence is TGTGCCAGCAGCTCCCTAACCGACAGTCGGCGGGACTACACCTTC. The rearranged segments are TRBV7-8 and TRBJ1-2; the D segment could be TRBD1, given 5 matching bases. For CDR1 and CDR2, the germline V gene lists SGHVS and FQNEAQ. V sheds 4 bases and J sheds 10 bases, leaving 22 bases between their ends. The CDR3 measures 15 amino acids from cysteine to phenylalanine. CDR3 DNA is the only sequence kept; it has 45 bases, read in frame from the first base.